This entry describes one T cell receptor beta chain. The sample is drawn from a study of identical twins. Per germline, CDR1 SEHNR and CDR2 FQNEAQ (reference sequence). V lost 6 bases, J lost 5 bases, and 14 bases lay in between. CDR3 size: 13 residues. Unique molecular identifiers were present on the cDNA, and a universal primer site came from template switching. TCRdb reprocessed the 5' RACE reads via MiXCR and lists one record per CDR3 protein. This table has fewer than 900,000 distinct CDR3 sequences, 21% appearing once. The same data also contributed to another study, on T cells expressing NK-cell markers. That study reports: Seropositivity for HCMV was found in seven of the eight sequenced donors, with one seronegative.

The source is a woman under 30 in good health. Specimen: PBMCs. J is TRBJ2-7 and V is TRBV7-9; no definite D call. DNA of the CDR3: TGTGCCAGCAGTCCACCGCGCTCGGACGAGCAGTACTTC. Its translation: CASSPPRSDEQYF.